Each of the 26 T cell receptor beta chains below was sequenced from the same sample in a study of patients and donors after allogeneic stem cell transplantation. TCRdb re-called the RT-PCR reads through MiXCR, storing one row per CDR3 protein. This table has fewer than 500,000 distinct CDR3 sequences, 16% appearing once. The sequencing sample was made of blood, either unsorted or a sorted T cell fraction (not recorded which). These receptors all stem from a human donor who was either an allogeneic HSCT recipient or a stem cell or donor lymphocyte infusion donor (not recorded which). It is not recorded whose cells these are; they may come from a transplant donor.

This clonotype was recorded a few times. The rearrangement joins TRBV30 to TRBJ1-1; D not certain. Germline V gene sequence: CDR1 GTSNPN, CDR2 SVGIG (reference sequence). The V gene lost 7 bases and the J gene lost 1 base, with 13 bases spanning the gap. The CDR3 length is 13 residues. The CDR3 protein is CAFPGESNTEAFF. CDR3 in DNA: TGTGCCTTCCCGGGAGAGTCGAACACTGAAGCTTTCTTT.

The V call is TRBV10-3, the J call TRBJ2-1; 10 bases agree with TRBD2. This CDR3 is built from 12 residues. Germline CDR1 is ENHRY and CDR2 is SYGVKD. V lost 8 bases, J lost 7 bases, and 2 bases stayed unmatched. CDR3 bases: TGTGCCATCGGACTAGCGGAAAATGAGCAGTTCTTC. Protein product: CAIGLAENEQFF.

The chain links TRBV5-1 to TRBJ1-2, with D hard to call. CDR1 SGHRS and CDR2 YFSETQ come from the germline V gene. The CDR3 contains 13 residues. V was clipped by 4 bases and J by 0 bases, with 7 bases between them. The CDR3 bases are TGCGCCAGCAGCAATCAGACTAACTATGGCTACACCTTC. It translates to CASSNQTNYGYTF.

The chain joins TRBV24-1 to TRBJ2-2; 9 nucleotides line up with TRBD2. Germline CDR1 is KGHDR and CDR2 is SFDVKD. The CDR3 runs to 17 residues. V was pared by 4 bases and J by 3 bases, with 8 bases of the junction left unmatched. CDR3 residues: CATSDRTIAGDTGELFF. Written as DNA, the CDR3 is TGTGCCACCAGTGACAGAACTATAGCGGGAGACACCGGGGAGCTGTTTTTT.

This clonotype has just a few counts. The chain combines TRBV7-6 with TRBJ2-1, with D hard to call. In germline, CDR1 is SGHVS, CDR2 FNYEAQ. The CDR3 length is 14 residues. Trimming removed 1 base at V and 15 bases at J, with 19 bases between. CDR3 DNA: TGTGCCAGCAGCTTAGTGGCTGAGCTGAAGTCCTGGTTCTTC. As protein: CASSLVAELKSWFF.

This clonotype was picked up a small number of times. The chain recombines TRBV20-1 with TRBJ1-1; TRBD1 aligns across 7 bases. Germline lookup yields CDR1 DFQATT and CDR2 SNEGSKA (reference sequence). The ends lost 2 bases at V and 2 bases at J; junction bases unmatched: 5. The length of the CDR3 is 14 residues. Here the CDR3 reads CSARSRQGNTEAFF. Here the CDR3 DNA reads TGCAGTGCTAGATCCCGACAGGGAAACACTGAAGCTTTCTTT.

This sequence joins TRBV2 and TRBJ2-2; 9 bases line up with TRBD1. After removal of 6 bases from V and 4 bases from J, the junction contained 3 bases not matched to a gene. This CDR3 spans 14 amino acids. Looked up from germline, CDR1 is SNHLY and CDR2 is FYNNEI. CDR3 loop: CASRGTGRTGELFF. CDR3 in DNA: TGTGCCAGCAGAGGGACAGGGCGCACCGGGGAGCTGTTTTTT.

This clonotype came up many times. The V gene is TRBV7-3, the J gene TRBJ2-3; 13 nucleotides line up with TRBD2. Germline loops: CDR1 SGHTA, CDR2 FQGTGA. V shed 5 bases, J shed 10 bases, and the junction held 15 bases outside the gene matches. The CDR3 runs to 17 residues. Here the CDR3 DNA reads TGTGCCAGCAGCAGAGACCGGACTAGCGGGAGAGGCATGGCGCAGTATTTT. This encodes CASSRDRTSGRGMAQYF.

Concerning this clonotype itself: No conserved phenylalanine or tryptophan ends this CDR3, so it is likely a read error. The chain links TRBV28 to TRBJ1-6; 7 bases map to TRBD1. The CDR3 length is 16 residues. Germline values: CDR1 MDHEN, CDR2 SYDVKM. The ends lost 8 bases at V and 0 bases at J; junction bases unmatched: 7. In DNA form, the CDR3 reads TGTGCCAGCGACCCAGGGGGGAGCTCCTATAATTCACCCCTCCACATT. This codes for CASDPGGSSYNSPLHI.

This clonotype was counted between two and nine times. J is TRBJ2-5 and V is TRBV27, with TRBD2 identical over 8 bases. CDR3 length: 15 residues. Germline V gene lookup returns CDR1 MNHEY and CDR2 SMNVEV (reference sequence). Losses at the gene ends were 11 bases for V and 6 bases for J; bases not matched to a gene: 17. The CDR3: CASYGGLGPLKTQYF. The CDR3 nucleotides are TGTGCCTCCTATGGGGGACTAGGGCCCCTTAAGACCCAGTACTTC.

J is TRBJ2-1 and V is TRBV7-8, with D perhaps assigned TRBD1 or TRBD2 (6 bases each). CDR3 size: 9 residues. CDR1 SGHVS and CDR2 FQNEAQ come from the germline V gene. V dropped 8 bases and J dropped 15 bases, with 11 bases sitting between them. The CDR3 region is CASGGGPFF. The CDR3 bases are TGTGCCAGCGGAGGGGGACCGTTCTTC.

In nucleotides, the CDR3 is TGTGCCAGTAGTATCCCGACAGCAAACTATGGCTACACCTTC. Translation: CASSIPTANYGYTF. V usage is TRBV19 and J usage is TRBJ1-2; perhaps TRBD1 as D (5 bases). Trimming took 3 bases from V and 2 from J, leaving 10 bases between them. Germline lookup yields CDR1 LNHDA and CDR2 SQIVND (reference sequence). CDR3 length equals 14 residues. Together with reference TRBV19 and TRBJ1-2, the CDR3 gives the full variable domain: DGGITQSPKYLFRKEGQNVTLSCEQNLNHDAMYWYRQDPGQGLRLIYYSQIVNDFQKGDIAEGYSVSREKKESFPLTVTSAQKNPTAFYLCASSIPTANYGYTFGSGTRLTVV.

This clonotype was picked up a small number of times. The chain links TRBV12-3 or TRBV12-4 to TRBJ1-2; 10 bases line up with TRBD1. The V and J ends lost 3 bases and 2 bases, in that order; junction bases with no gene match: 6. The CDR3 totals 16 residues. The CDR3 protein is CASSFRRTGGNYGYTF. The CDR3 DNA sequence: TGTGCCAGCAGTTTTCGAAGGACAGGGGGAAACTATGGCTACACCTTC.

At least ten counts were recorded for this clonotype. The rearrangement links TRBV11-2 to TRBJ2-4; possible D gene TRBD2, 5 bases. Germline V gene sequence: CDR1 SGHAT, CDR2 FQNNGV. This CDR3 is built from 14 residues. V lost 2 bases and J 8 bases, leaving 13 bases between the germline ends. The CDR3 reads CASSLIGDWDIQYF. DNA for the CDR3: TGTGCCAGCAGCTTAATCGGGGATTGGGACATTCAGTACTTC.

J is TRBJ2-2 and V is TRBV4-3; 9 bases are shared with TRBD2. This CDR3 contains 17 residues. The germline CDR1 and CDR2 sequences are LGHNA and YSLEER. V lost 0 bases, J lost 6 bases, and 8 bases stayed unmatched. CDR3 in amino acids: CASSQEVGAGGPGELFF. CDR3 nucleotides: TGCGCCAGCAGCCAAGAGGTCGGCGCGGGGGGGCCCGGGGAGCTGTTTTTT.

V is TRBV4-3 and J is TRBJ2-2; D is ambiguous. Germline assignment: CDR1 LGHNA and CDR2 YSLEER. CDR3 size: 15 residues. V lost 1 base to trimming and J lost 3 bases, with 9 bases between them. CDR3 residues: CASSQVEGYTGELFF. CDR3 bases: TGCGCCAGCAGCCAAGTAGAAGGTTACACCGGGGAGCTGTTTTTT.

This clonotype was seen a handful of times. The chain recombines TRBV6-1 with TRBJ2-7; possible D gene TRBD1, 6 bases. The length of the CDR3 is 14 residues. CDR1 is MNHNS, CDR2 SASEGT, per germline. V was clipped by 5 bases and J by 2 bases, with 13 bases between them. CDR3 in DNA: TGTGCCAGCAGTCCCCGGACAGTACCCTACGAGCAGTACTTC. Its translation: CASSPRTVPYEQYF.

This chain connects TRBV20-1 to TRBJ2-7, with TRBD2 identical over 7 bases. The CDR3 length is 13 residues. The trim removed 6 bases at V and 5 bases at J, leaving 10 bases unmatched. The germline V gene encodes CDR1 DFQATT and CDR2 SNEGSKA (reference sequence). The CDR3 bases are TGCAGTGCGCTCCACGGCGGGAGCAACGAGCAGTACTTC. Protein sequence: CSALHGGSNEQYF.

J is TRBJ2-1 and V is TRBV5-1, with 9 bases identical to TRBD1. Trimming took 0 bases from V and 0 from J; bases not matched to a gene: 13. Germline values: CDR1 SGHRS, CDR2 YFSETQ. The CDR3 extends over 20 amino acids. The CDR3 nucleotides read TGCGCCAGCAGCTTGGCCAGGGGACAGGGATCACCAAGCTCCTACAATGAGCAGTTCTTC. This gives the protein CASSLARGQGSPSSYNEQFF.

The chain uses TRBV27 and TRBJ2-7; TRBD2 matches at 9 bases. The CDR3 is made up of 14 amino acids. CDR1 MNHEY and CDR2 SMNVEV come from the germline V gene (reference sequence). With 0 bases clipped from V and 7 bases from J, the junction kept 4 bases outside the gene matches. The chain's CDR3 is CASSLSFLAGEQYF. DNA of the CDR3: TGTGCCAGCAGTTTATCGTTCCTAGCGGGAGAGCAGTACTTC.

This chain links TRBV25-1 with TRBJ2-5, with D possibly called TRBD1 or TRBD2 (5 bases each). Per germline, CDR1 MGHDK and CDR2 SYGVNS. CDR3 length: 14 amino acids. The V and J ends lost 3 bases and 9 bases respectively, with 17 bases between them. DNA for the CDR3: TGTGCCAGCAGTGACGGGACGCCACCGTTGGCCCAGTACTTC. This sequence encodes CASSDGTPPLAQYF.

The V and J genes are TRBV27 and TRBJ2-7, with 7 bases matching TRBD1. V lost 6 bases, J lost 5 bases, and 13 bases stayed unmatched. The CDR3 runs to 15 residues. The germline CDR1 and CDR2 sequences are MNHEY and SMNVEV (reference sequence). This chain's CDR3 is CASRALQGRWHEQYF. The CDR3 bases are TGTGCCAGCAGGGCCCTACAGGGGCGGTGGCACGAGCAGTACTTC.

In its sample, this clonotype was seen a few times. The chain links TRBV4-2 to TRBJ2-7; 8 bases match TRBD2. Germline CDR1 and CDR2: LGHNA and YNFKEQ. This CDR3 has 16 residues. J lost 3 bases, V lost 0 bases, and 7 bases had no gene match. The chain's CDR3 is CASSQEESGGLYEQYF. The CDR3 nucleotides are TGTGCCAGCAGCCAAGAGGAAAGCGGGGGACTCTACGAGCAGTACTTC.

This clonotype was seen more than once but under ten times. V gene TRBV4-1 combines with J gene TRBJ1-4; D is ambiguous. Per germline, CDR1 MGHRA and CDR2 YSYEKL. V was cut by 0 bases and J by 8 bases, with 16 bases left in between. This CDR3 has 16 amino acids. The CDR3 region has the DNA TGCGCCAGCAGCCAAGACGAAGAAGGGAACCTCGAAAAACTGTTTTTT. Amino acids: CASSQDEEGNLEKLFF.

This clonotype was counted only a few times. This chain connects TRBV12-3 or TRBV12-4 to TRBJ2-1, with D unclear. The length of the CDR3 is 15 residues. Trimming removed 4 bases from V and 7 bases from J, with 17 bases in between. The CDR3 DNA reads as TGTGCCAGCAGTTCGACTCCGCTGATGTGGAATGAGCAGTTCTTC. Protein sequence: CASSSTPLMWNEQFF.

In this sample, this clonotype turned up a few times. The V call is TRBV18, the J call TRBJ2-5; D might be TRBD1 (5 bases). V lost 8 bases and J lost 0, with 10 bases in between. The CDR3 is made up of 13 amino acids. The germline gives CDR1 KGHSH, CDR2 LQKENI. The CDR3 here is CASRAGYQETQYF. Here the CDR3 DNA reads TGTGCCAGCCGGGCAGGGTACCAAGAGACCCAGTACTTC.